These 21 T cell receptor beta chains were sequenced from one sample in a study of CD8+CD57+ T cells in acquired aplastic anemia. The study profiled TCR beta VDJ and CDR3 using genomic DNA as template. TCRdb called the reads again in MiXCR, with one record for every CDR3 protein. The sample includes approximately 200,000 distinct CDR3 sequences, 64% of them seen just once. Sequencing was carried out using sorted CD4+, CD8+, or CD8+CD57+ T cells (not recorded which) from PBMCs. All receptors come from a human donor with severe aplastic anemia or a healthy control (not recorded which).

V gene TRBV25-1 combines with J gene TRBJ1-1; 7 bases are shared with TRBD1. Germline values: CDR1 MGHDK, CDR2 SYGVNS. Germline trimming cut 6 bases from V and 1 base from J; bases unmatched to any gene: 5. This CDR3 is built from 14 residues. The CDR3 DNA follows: TGTGCCAGCAGAGCGACAGGGACGAACACTGAAGCTTTCTTT. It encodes CASRATGTNTEAFF.

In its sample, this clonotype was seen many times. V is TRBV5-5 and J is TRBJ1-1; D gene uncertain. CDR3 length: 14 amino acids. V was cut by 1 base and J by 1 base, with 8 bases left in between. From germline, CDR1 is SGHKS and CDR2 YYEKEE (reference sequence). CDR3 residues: CASSLWWPNTEAFF. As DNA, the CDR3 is TGTGCCAGCAGCTTGTGGTGGCCGAACACTGAAGCTTTCTTT.

The CDR3 DNA sequence: TGTGCCAGCAGACTTGGGGACAGCCTAAAGGAGACCCAGTACTTC. It codes for CASRLGDSLKETQYF. This chain links TRBV6-8 with TRBJ2-5, with TRBD1 matching over 7 bases. Germline CDR1 and CDR2: MNHGY and SAAAGT. The CDR3 sequence is 15 residues long. Trimming cost V 6 bases and J 5 bases; bases outside gene matches: 12.

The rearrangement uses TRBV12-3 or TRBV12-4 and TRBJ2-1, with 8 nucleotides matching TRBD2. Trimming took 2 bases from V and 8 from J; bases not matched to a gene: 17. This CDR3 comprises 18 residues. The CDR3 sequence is CASSLPDWREEWVYEQFF. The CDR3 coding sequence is TGTGCCAGCAGTTTACCGGACTGGCGGGAGGAATGGGTGTATGAGCAGTTCTTC.

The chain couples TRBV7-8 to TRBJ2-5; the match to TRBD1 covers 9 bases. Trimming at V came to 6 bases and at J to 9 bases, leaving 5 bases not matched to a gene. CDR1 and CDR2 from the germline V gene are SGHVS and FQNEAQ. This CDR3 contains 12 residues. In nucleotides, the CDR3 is TGTGCCAGCAGTGAATACAGGGGGCCCCAGTACTTC. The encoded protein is CASSEYRGPQYF.

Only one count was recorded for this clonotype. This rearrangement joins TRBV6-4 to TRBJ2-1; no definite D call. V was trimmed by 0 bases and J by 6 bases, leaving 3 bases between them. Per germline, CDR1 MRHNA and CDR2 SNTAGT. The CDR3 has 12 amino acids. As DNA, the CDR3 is TGTGCCAGCAGTGACTCGTTCAATGAGCAGTTCTTC. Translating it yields CASSDSFNEQFF.

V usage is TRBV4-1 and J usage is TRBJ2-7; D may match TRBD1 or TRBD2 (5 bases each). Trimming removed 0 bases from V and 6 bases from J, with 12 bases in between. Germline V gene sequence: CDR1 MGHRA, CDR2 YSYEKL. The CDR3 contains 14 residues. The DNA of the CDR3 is TGCGCCAGCAGCCAAGATCCCCCAGGGACCGAGCAGTACTTC. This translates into CASSQDPPGTEQYF.

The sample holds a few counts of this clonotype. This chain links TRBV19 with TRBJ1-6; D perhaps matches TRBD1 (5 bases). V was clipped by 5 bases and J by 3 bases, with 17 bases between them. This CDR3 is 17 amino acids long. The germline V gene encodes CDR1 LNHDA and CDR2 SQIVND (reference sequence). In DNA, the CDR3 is TGTGCCAGTAGTGCACGGGGGGTTACTTACTATAATTCACCCCTCCACTTT. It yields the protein CASSARGVTYYNSPLHF.

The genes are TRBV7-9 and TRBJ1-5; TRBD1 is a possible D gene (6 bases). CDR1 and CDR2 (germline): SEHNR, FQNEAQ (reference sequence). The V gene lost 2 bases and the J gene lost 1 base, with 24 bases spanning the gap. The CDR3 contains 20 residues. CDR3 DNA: TGTGCCAGCAGCTTAACGCCTCGGGGGCCCCAGAGAACCAGCAATCAGCCCCAGCATTTT. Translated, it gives CASSLTPRGPQRTSNQPQHF. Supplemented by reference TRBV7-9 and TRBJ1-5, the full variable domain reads DTGVSQNPRHKITKRGQNVTFRCDPISEHNRLYWYRQTLGQGPEFLTYFQNEAQLEKSRLLSDRFSAERPKGSFSTLEIQRTEQGDSAMYLCASSLTPRGPQRTSNQPQHFGDGTRLSIL.

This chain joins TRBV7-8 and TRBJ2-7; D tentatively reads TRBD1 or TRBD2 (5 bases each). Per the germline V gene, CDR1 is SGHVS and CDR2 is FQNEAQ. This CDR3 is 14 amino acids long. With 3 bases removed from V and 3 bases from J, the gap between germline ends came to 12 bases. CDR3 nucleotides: TGTGCCAGCAGCTTTGGGGGTTCGGGCTACGAGCAGTACTTC. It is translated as CASSFGGSGYEQYF.

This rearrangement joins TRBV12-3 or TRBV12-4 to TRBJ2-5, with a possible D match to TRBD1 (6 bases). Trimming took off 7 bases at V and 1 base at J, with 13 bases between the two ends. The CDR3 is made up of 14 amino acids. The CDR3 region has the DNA TGTGCCAGCATTCTATCAGGGGTCCAAGAGACCCAGTACTTC. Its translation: CASILSGVQETQYF.

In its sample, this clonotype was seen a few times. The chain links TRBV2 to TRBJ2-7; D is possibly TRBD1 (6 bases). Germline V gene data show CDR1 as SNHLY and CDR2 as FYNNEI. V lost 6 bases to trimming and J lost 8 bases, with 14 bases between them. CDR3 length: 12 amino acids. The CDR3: CASRDTGIQQYF. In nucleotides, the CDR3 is TGTGCCAGCAGGGATACAGGGATCCAGCAGTACTTC. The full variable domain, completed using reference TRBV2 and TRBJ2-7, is EPEVTQTPSHQVTQMGQEVILRCVPISNHLYFYWYRQILGQKVEFLVSFYNNEISEKSEIFDDQFSVERPDGSNFTLKIRSTKLEDSAMYFCASRDTGIQQYFGPGTRLTVT.

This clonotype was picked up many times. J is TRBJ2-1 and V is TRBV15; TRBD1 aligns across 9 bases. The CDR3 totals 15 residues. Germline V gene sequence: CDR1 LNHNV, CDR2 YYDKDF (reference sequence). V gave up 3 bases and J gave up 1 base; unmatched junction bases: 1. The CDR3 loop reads CATSRDRGSYNEQFF. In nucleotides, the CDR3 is TGTGCCACCAGCAGGGACAGGGGTTCCTACAATGAGCAGTTCTTC. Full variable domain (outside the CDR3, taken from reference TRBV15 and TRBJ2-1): DAMVIQNPRYQVTQFGKPVTLSCSQTLNHNVMYWYQQKSSQAPKLLFHYYDKDFNNEADTPDNFQSRRPNTSFCFLDIRSPGLGDTAMYLCATSRDRGSYNEQFFGPGTRLTVL.

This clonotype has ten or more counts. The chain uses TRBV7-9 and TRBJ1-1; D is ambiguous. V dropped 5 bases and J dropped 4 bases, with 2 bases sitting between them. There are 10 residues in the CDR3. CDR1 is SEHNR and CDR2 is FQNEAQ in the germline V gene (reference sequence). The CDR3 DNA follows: TGTGCCAGCAGCCTCACTGAAGCTTTCTTT. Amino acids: CASSLTEAFF. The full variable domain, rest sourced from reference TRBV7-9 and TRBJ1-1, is DTGVSQNPRHKITKRGQNVTFRCDPISEHNRLYWYRQTLGQGPEFLTYFQNEAQLEKSRLLSDRFSAERPKGSFSTLEIQRTEQGDSAMYLCASSLTEAFFGQGTRLTVV.

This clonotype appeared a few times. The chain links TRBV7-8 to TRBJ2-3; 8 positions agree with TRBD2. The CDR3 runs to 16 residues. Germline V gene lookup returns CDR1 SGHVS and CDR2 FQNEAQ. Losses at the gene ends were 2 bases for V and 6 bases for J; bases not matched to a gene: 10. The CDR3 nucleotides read TGTGCCAGCAGCTTAAGGCCAGGACTAGCATCGGATACGCAGTATTTT. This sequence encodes CASSLRPGLASDTQYF.

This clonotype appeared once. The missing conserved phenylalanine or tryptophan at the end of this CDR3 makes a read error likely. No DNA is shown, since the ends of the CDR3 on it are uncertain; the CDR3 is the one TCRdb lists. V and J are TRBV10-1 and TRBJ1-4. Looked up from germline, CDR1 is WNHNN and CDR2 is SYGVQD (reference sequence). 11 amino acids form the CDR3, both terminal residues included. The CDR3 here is CASSEGEGSVL.

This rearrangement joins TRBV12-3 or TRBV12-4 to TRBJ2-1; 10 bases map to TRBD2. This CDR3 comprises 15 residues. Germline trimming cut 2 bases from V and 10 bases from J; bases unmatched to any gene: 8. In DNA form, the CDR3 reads TGTGCCAGCAGTTTATGGGCTAGCGGGAGTCGCGAGCAGTTCTTC. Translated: CASSLWASGSREQFF.

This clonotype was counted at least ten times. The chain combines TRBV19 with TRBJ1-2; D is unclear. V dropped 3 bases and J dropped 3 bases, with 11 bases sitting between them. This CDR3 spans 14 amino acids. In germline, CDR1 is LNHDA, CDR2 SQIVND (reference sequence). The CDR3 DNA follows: TGTGCCAGTAGTATCGGGGATCTTCACTATGGCTACACCTTC. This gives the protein CASSIGDLHYGYTF.

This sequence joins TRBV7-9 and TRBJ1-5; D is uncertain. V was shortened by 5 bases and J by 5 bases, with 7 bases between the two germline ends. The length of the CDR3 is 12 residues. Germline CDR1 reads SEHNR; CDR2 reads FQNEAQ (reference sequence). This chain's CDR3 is CASSQEDQPQHF. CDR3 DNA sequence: TGTGCCAGCAGCCAAGAAGATCAGCCCCAGCATTTT.

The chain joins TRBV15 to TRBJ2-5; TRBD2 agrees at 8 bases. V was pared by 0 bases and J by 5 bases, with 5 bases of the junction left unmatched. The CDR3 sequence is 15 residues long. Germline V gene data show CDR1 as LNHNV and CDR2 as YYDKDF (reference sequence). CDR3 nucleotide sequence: TGTGCCACCAGCAGAGATCGACTAGCGCTCGAGACCCAGTACTTC. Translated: CATSRDRLALETQYF.

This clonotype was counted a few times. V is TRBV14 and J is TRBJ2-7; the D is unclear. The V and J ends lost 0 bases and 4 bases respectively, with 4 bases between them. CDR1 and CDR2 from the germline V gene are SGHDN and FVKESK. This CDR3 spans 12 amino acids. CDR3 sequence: CASSQDWYEQYF. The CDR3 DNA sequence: TGTGCCAGCAGCCAAGATTGGTACGAGCAGTACTTC.